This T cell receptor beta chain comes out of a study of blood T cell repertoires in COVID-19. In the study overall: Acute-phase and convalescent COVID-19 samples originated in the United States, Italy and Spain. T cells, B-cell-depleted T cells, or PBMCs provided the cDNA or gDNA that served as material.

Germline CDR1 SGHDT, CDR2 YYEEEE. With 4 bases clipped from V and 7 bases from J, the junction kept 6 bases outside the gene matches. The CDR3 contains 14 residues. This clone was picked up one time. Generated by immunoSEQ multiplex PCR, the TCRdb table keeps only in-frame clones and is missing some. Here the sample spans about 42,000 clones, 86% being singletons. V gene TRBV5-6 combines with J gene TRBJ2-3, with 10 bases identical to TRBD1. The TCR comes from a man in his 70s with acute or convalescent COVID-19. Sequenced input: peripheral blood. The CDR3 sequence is CASSPRDRGNTQYF. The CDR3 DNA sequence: TGTGCCAGCAGCCCCCGGGACAGGGGAAATACGCAGTATTTT.